This entry features one TCR beta chain sequence. The antigen is undetermined. Donors sampled were nominally healthy, though unrecorded immune exposures were likely. This sample is drawn from a study of cytomegalovirus exposure and HLA in healthy donors. Study-level points and caveats: Roughly uniform depth of sequencing across donors was assumed in presence/absence analyses.

The V end was cut by 1 base, the J end by 2 bases, with 8 bases between. Germline CDR1 is LGHNT and CDR2 is FRNRAP. There are 14 residues in the CDR3. 13 Jbeta primers and 60 Vbeta primers were used for the PCR. Repertoires were generated with immunoSEQ multiplex PCR, while TCRdb's copy carries only in-frame clones and drops some. The table lists around 140,000 clones, around two thirds of them singletons, with 2% to 3% in the top ten. Sequencing used PBMCs. V and J are TRBV12-5 and TRBJ2-5; D remains unclear. The receptor's source is a woman between 40 and 50 years old in good health and CMV-seronegative. Written as DNA, the CDR3 is TGTGCTAGTGGTTTGGGAGGATCGCAAGAGACCCAGTACTTC. Translation gives CASGLGGSQETQYF.